This is a list of T cell receptor beta chains from one sample in a study of identical twins. MiXCR, applied by TCRdb to the 5' RACE reads, yields one record per CDR3 protein. The sample gives fewer than 350,000 distinct CDR3 sequences, more than 6.5% of which show up once; 2% to 2.5% is in the top ten. Separately, the same data were catalogued under a study of yellow fever vaccine responses in identical twins.

Sequenced input: memory (CD45RO+) T cells sorted from blood. The receptors derive from a young woman in good health. CDR3s include the opening cysteine and the closing phenylalanine or tryptophan. D genes are given only for firm matches. The size entry is marked missing in some rows and otherwise reads once, few, many or a size class.

abundance: .
len: 14
j_gene: TRBJ1-2
d_gene: TRBD1
v_gene: TRBV14
CDR3nt: TGTGCCAGCAGCCAAACCCTAACAGGGGACGGCTACACCTTC
CDR3aa: CASSQTLTGDGYTF

abundance: once
len: 15
j_gene: TRBJ2-2
d_gene: TRBD2
v_gene: TRBV7-9
CDR3nt: TGTGCCAGCAGCTTTGGCCGGGGGGGCACCGGGGAGCTGTTTTTT
CDR3aa: CASSFGRGGTGELFF

abundance: .
len: 13
j_gene: TRBJ2-1
d_gene: .
v_gene: TRBV7-2
CDR3nt: TGTGCCAGCAGCTTAGACGGAGACAATGAGCAGTTCTTC
CDR3aa: CASSLDGDNEQFF

abundance: few
len: 15
j_gene: TRBJ2-1
d_gene: TRBD1
v_gene: TRBV20-1
CDR3nt: TGCAGTGCTAGAGATCCCGGACAGGGGATCAATGAGCAGTTCTTC
CDR3aa: CSARDPGQGINEQFF

abundance: many
len: 14
j_gene: TRBJ2-3
d_gene: .
v_gene: TRBV14
CDR3nt: TGTGCCAGCAGCCACCGCAATCAGGCAGATACGCAGTATTTT
CDR3aa: CASSHRNQADTQYF

abundance: many
len: 15
j_gene: TRBJ2-1
d_gene: .
v_gene: TRBV3-1
CDR3nt: TGTGCCAGCAGCCAGGGGACGGGTACGCCTAGTGAGCAGTTCTTC
CDR3aa: CASSQGTGTPSEQFF

abundance: many
len: 15
j_gene: TRBJ2-5
d_gene: .
v_gene: TRBV5-1
CDR3nt: TGCGCCAGCAGCTTGGTCCTCGGCAGACAAGAGACCCAGTACTTC
CDR3aa: CASSLVLGRQETQYF

abundance: .
len: 15
j_gene: TRBJ1-1
d_gene: .
v_gene: TRBV3-1
CDR3nt: TGTGCCAGCAGCCAATGGTCAGGGGCGAACACTGAAGCTTTCTTT
CDR3aa: CASSQWSGANTEAFF

abundance: many
len: 13
j_gene: TRBJ1-4
d_gene: .
v_gene: TRBV6-1
CDR3nt: TGTGCCAGCAGTGATCAGGCTAATGAAAAACTGTTTTTT
CDR3aa: CASSDQANEKLFF

abundance: .
len: 14
j_gene: TRBJ1-2
d_gene: TRBD1
v_gene: TRBV5-1
CDR3nt: TGCGCCAGCAGCATCAATCAGGGGGCGAACGGCTACACCTTC
CDR3aa: CASSINQGANGYTF

abundance: few
len: 13
j_gene: TRBJ1-2
d_gene: .
v_gene: TRBV6-2/TRBV6-3
CDR3nt: TGTGCCAGCAGTTACTCGGCTTTCTATGGCTACACCTTC
CDR3aa: CASSYSAFYGYTF

abundance: few
len: 15
j_gene: TRBJ2-3
d_gene: TRBD2
v_gene: TRBV2
CDR3nt: TGTGCCAGCAGCGTTGGGGGAGGGCCGGCAGATACGCAGTATTTT
CDR3aa: CASSVGGGPADTQYF

abundance: many
len: 16
j_gene: TRBJ2-5
d_gene: TRBD1
v_gene: TRBV29-1
CDR3nt: TGCAGCGTTGCTCTACCGGGACAGGGAAGGCGAGAGACCCAGTACTTC
CDR3aa: CSVALPGQGRRETQYF

abundance: many
len: 15
j_gene: TRBJ2-7
d_gene: .
v_gene: TRBV15
CDR3nt: TGTGCCACCAGCAGAGGTACGGGCAACTCCTACGAGCAGTACTTC
CDR3aa: CATSRGTGNSYEQYF

abundance: few
len: 15
j_gene: TRBJ1-2
d_gene: TRBD1
v_gene: TRBV5-5
CDR3nt: TGTGCCAGCAGCCACCAACAGGGGGCCACTTTCGGCTACACCTTC
CDR3aa: CASSHQQGATFGYTF

abundance: many
len: 15
j_gene: TRBJ2-1
d_gene: .
v_gene: TRBV7-9
CDR3nt: TGTGCCAGCAGCTTAGGTACTAGAGTCTACAATGAGCAGTTCTTC
CDR3aa: CASSLGTRVYNEQFF

abundance: many
len: 16
j_gene: TRBJ1-3
d_gene: .
v_gene: TRBV2
CDR3nt: TGTGCCAGCAGTTTTTCCAGGGCCAGCTCTGGAAACACCATATATTTT
CDR3aa: CASSFSRASSGNTIYF

abundance: .
len: 14
j_gene: TRBJ2-1
d_gene: .
v_gene: TRBV28
CDR3nt: TGTGCCAGCAGCCTTCTCCAGGGTGTCGGTGAGCAGTTCTTC
CDR3aa: CASSLLQGVGEQFF

abundance: .
len: 14
j_gene: TRBJ1-4
d_gene: TRBD1
v_gene: TRBV7-8
CDR3nt: TGTGCCAGCAGCAACAGGGGGCCTAATGAAAAACTGTTTTTT
CDR3aa: CASSNRGPNEKLFF

abundance: few
len: 13
j_gene: TRBJ2-4
d_gene: TRBD2
v_gene: TRBV20-1
CDR3nt: TGCAGTGCCGGGGAGGGGAGCAAAAACATTCAGTACTTC
CDR3aa: CSAGEGSKNIQYF

abundance: .
len: 14
j_gene: TRBJ2-5
d_gene: .
v_gene: TRBV6-5
CDR3nt: TGTGCCAGCAGCTACGGGAGTACCCAAGAGACCCAGTACTTC
CDR3aa: CASSYGSTQETQYF

abundance: many
len: 15
j_gene: TRBJ2-3
d_gene: .
v_gene: TRBV9
CDR3nt: TGTGCCAGCAGCGGGACCCCAGGGCGCACAGATACGCAGTATTTT
CDR3aa: CASSGTPGRTDTQYF

abundance: many
len: 14
j_gene: TRBJ2-3
d_gene: .
v_gene: TRBV27
CDR3nt: TGTGCCAGCAGTTTAACTCAAAGCACAGATACGCAGTATTTT
CDR3aa: CASSLTQSTDTQYF

abundance: many
len: 16
j_gene: TRBJ2-2
d_gene: .
v_gene: TRBV6-4
CDR3nt: TGTGCCAGCAGTGACACAGGACAGTCGAACACCGGGGAGCTGTTTTTT
CDR3aa: CASSDTGQSNTGELFF

abundance: few
len: 13
j_gene: TRBJ1-1
d_gene: .
v_gene: TRBV6-1
CDR3nt: TGTGCCAGCAGTCCCCCAGGGATACCTGAAGCTTTCTTT
CDR3aa: CASSPPGIPEAFF

abundance: many
len: 12
j_gene: TRBJ2-7
d_gene: .
v_gene: TRBV5-1
CDR3nt: TGCGCCAGCAGCTTAACAGACTACGAGCAGTACTTC
CDR3aa: CASSLTDYEQYF